Detailed here is one TCR beta chain. The target antigen is unknown. The repertoire was sequenced with immunoSEQ multiplex PCR; TCRdb's copy has only in-frame clones and lacks some. Of 12,000 to 15,000 clones in the sample, roughly nine tenths were seen once. Tumor tissue was taken before any definitive surgery or chemotherapy was given. In germline, CDR1 is SNHLY, CDR2 FYNNEI. Trimming took off 0 bases at V and 6 bases at J, with 3 bases between the two ends. The CDR3 spans 12 residues. This specimen belongs to a study of high-grade serous ovarian cancer treatment subgroups. Study findings and constraints: Bulk tumor TCR sequencing gave no spatial information.

This sequence joins TRBV2 and TRBJ1-5; D is unresolved. What was sequenced was tumor tissue. The sequence derives from a human donor with high-grade serous ovarian cancer. The CDR3 DNA is TGTGCCAGCAGTGAAGCGAGTCAGCCCCAGCATTTT. Protein product: CASSEASQPQHF.